The next 17 T cell receptor beta chains were all read from a single sample in a study of shared clonotypes between healthy human individuals (dated by TCRdb to between 2020 and 2021). CD8 naive samples were CD45RO-negative cells positively selected for CCR7, giving a CD45RA+CCR7+ population that excluded TemRA cells. The method behind the library was the immunoSEQ multiplex PCR assay. TCRdb stores this immuneACCESS table with in-frame sequences only. Part of the clones is absent; in the studies checked, under half of the shortfall reflects unresolved V genes, and no reason is known for the rest. Recorded for this sample are roughly 590,000 clones; nearly 97% of them occurred a single time. The ten largest clones take up about 0.11% of the sample. Specimen: naive CD8+ T cells sorted from blood. According to the study, the label for this sample's cell subset or site signals: CD45RA+CCR7+. These receptors originate from a woman in her 30s in good health.

J is TRBJ2-7 and V is TRBV7-9, with 7 bases identical to TRBD2. Germline loops: CDR1 SEHNR, CDR2 FQNEAQ (reference sequence). Unmatched junction bases numbered 6, after V lost 5 bases and J lost 2 bases. CDR3 length equals 14 residues. CDR3 sequence (DNA): TGTGCCAGCAGCGGGCGGACTAGGGCCTACGAGCAGTACTTC. Protein: CASSGRTRAYEQYF.

The genes are TRBV10-2 and TRBJ2-1; TRBD1 aligns across 7 bases. Trimming removed 11 bases from V and 4 bases from J; junction bases left unmatched: 8. This CDR3 has 13 amino acids. CDR1 WSHSY and CDR2 SAAADI come from the germline V gene. The CDR3, as DNA: TGCGCCTCGATTGGGACAGCATACAATGAGCAGTTCTTC. Its translation is CASIGTAYNEQFF.

V usage is TRBV28 and J usage is TRBJ1-5; D gene ambiguous. The V end lost 1 base, the J end lost 1 base, and 5 bases lay between the germline ends. The length of the CDR3 is 14 residues. CDR1 is MDHEN, CDR2 SYDVKM, per germline. The CDR3: CASSLLYSNQPQHF. CDR3 in DNA: TGTGCCAGCAGTTTATTGTACAGCAATCAGCCCCAGCATTTT.

J is TRBJ2-1 and V is TRBV6-1; perhaps TRBD2 as D (5 bases). Between the trimmed V and J ends, which lost 2 bases and 9 bases, there was a span of 14 bases. Germline CDR1 MNHNS, CDR2 SASEGT. CDR3 size: 14 residues. CDR3 in amino acids: CASSERGTSGEQFF. The CDR3 DNA reads TGTGCCAGCAGTGAACGGGGAACCAGCGGTGAGCAGTTCTTC.

V is TRBV7-8 and J is TRBJ2-5; D gene ambiguous. V lost 0 bases and J 4 bases, leaving 9 bases between the germline ends. CDR1 is SGHVS and CDR2 is FQNEAQ in the germline V gene. The CDR3 length is 14 residues. CDR3 bases: TGTGCCAGCAGCTTAGCGCACGAAGGAGAGACCCAGTACTTC. Residues: CASSLAHEGETQYF.

The chain combines TRBV29-1 with TRBJ1-1; D remains ambiguous. Germline CDR1 SQVTM, CDR2 ANQGSEA. CDR3 length: 11 amino acids. Trimming cost V 3 bases and J 3 bases, with 5 bases left between them. The CDR3 loop reads CSVEIDTEAFF. DNA of the CDR3: TGCAGCGTTGAGATCGACACTGAAGCTTTCTTT.

J is TRBJ1-2 and V is TRBV27; 12 bases agree with TRBD1. The CDR3 totals 15 residues. V shed 3 bases and J 2 bases; nucleotides not matched to a gene: 1. Per germline, CDR1 MNHEY and CDR2 SMNVEV (reference sequence). Here the CDR3 reads CASSLGTGGNYGYTF. The CDR3 nucleotides read TGTGCCAGCAGTTTGGGGACAGGGGGCAACTATGGCTACACCTTC.

This chain uses TRBV29-1 with TRBJ1-2; tentative D call: TRBD1 (6 bases). This CDR3 spans 16 amino acids. The V gene's germline CDR1 is SQVTM and CDR2 ANQGSEA. V was trimmed by 4 bases and J by 0 bases, leaving 18 bases between them. The CDR3 loop is CSVVGEPDRANYGYTF. The CDR3 DNA reads as TGCAGCGTTGTAGGGGAGCCGGACAGAGCTAACTATGGCTACACCTTC.

The V call is TRBV9, the J call TRBJ2-7; D may be TRBD1 or TRBD2 (7 bases each). Germline assignment: CDR1 SGDLS and CDR2 YYNGEE. CDR3 length equals 16 residues. V dropped 3 bases and J dropped 2 bases, with 18 bases sitting between them. The DNA for the CDR3 is TGTGCCAGCAGCGCCATGGGGGGGACAGAGGCCTACGAGCAGTACTTC. This gives the protein CASSAMGGTEAYEQYF.

The rearrangement joins TRBV14 to TRBJ1-2, with 7 positions matching TRBD1. V shed 1 base, J shed 8 bases, and the junction held 7 bases outside the gene matches. Germline V CDR1 and CDR2: SGHDN, FVKESK. The CDR3 length is 14 residues. CDR3 coding DNA: TGTGCCAGCAGCCAAGGAGGGACAGTCCGAGGCTACACCTTC. Translating it yields CASSQGGTVRGYTF.

This chain joins TRBV19 and TRBJ2-7; 7 nucleotides line up with TRBD1. Germline trimming cut 5 bases from V and 5 bases from J; bases unmatched to any gene: 9. In germline, CDR1 is LNHDA, CDR2 SQIVND (reference sequence). This CDR3 is built from 14 residues. The CDR3 coding sequence is TGTGCCAGTAGTTCGACAGGGTGGAGGAACGAGCAGTACTTC. It encodes CASSSTGWRNEQYF.

This chain uses TRBV10-3 with TRBJ1-1, with 7 bases aligning to TRBD1. The germline gives CDR1 ENHRY, CDR2 SYGVKD. The CDR3 runs 13 residues. J was trimmed by 2 bases and V by 6 bases; bases with no gene match: 3. This CDR3 is CAIRHRGNTEAFF. CDR3 coding DNA: TGTGCCATCAGACACAGGGGCAACACTGAAGCTTTCTTT.

This clone was seen only once. The chain couples TRBV28 to TRBJ2-1; a possible D gene is TRBD2 (5 bases). CDR3 size: 13 residues. Germline V gene data show CDR1 as MDHEN and CDR2 as SYDVKM. The V end lost 6 bases, the J end lost 9 bases, and 15 bases lay between the germline ends. The CDR3 sequence: CASSLLVSGEQFF. CDR3 coding DNA: TGTGCCAGCAGCCTACTAGTTTCAGGTGAGCAGTTCTTC. Using reference TRBV28 and TRBJ2-1 for the parts outside the CDR3, the full variable domain is DVKVTQSSRYLVKRTGEKVFLECVQDMDHENMFWYRQDPGLGLRLIYFSYDVKMKEKGDIPEGYSVSREKKERFSLILESASTNQTSMYLCASSLLVSGEQFFGPGTRLTVL.

This clone appeared once. The gene calls are TRBV19 and TRBJ2-7; D is perhaps TRBD2 (6 bases). Germline loops: CDR1 LNHDA, CDR2 SQIVND (reference sequence). Trimming stripped 0 bases from V and 6 bases from J, with 15 bases between. This CDR3 region has 15 residues. As DNA, the CDR3 is TGTGCCAGTAGTATAGAATTTAGCGGAAGGCTCGAGCAGTACTTC. Residues: CASSIEFSGRLEQYF.

The V gene is TRBV5-6, the J gene TRBJ2-5; 7 bases line up with TRBD1. TRBJ2-7 explains the end of the DNA better; the J call may be wrong. This CDR3 is built from 13 residues. The germline V gene encodes CDR1 SGHDT and CDR2 YYEEEE. CDR3 bases: TGTGCCAGCAGCATGGACAGGACCTACGAGCAGTACTTC. Encoded protein: CASSMDRTYEQYF.

This chain joins TRBV7-9 and TRBJ1-5, with 7 positions matching TRBD1. V trimming: 4 bases; J trimming: 4 bases; junction bases outside the gene matches: 7. The germline CDR1 and CDR2 sequences are SEHNR and FQNEAQ (reference sequence). CDR3 length: 15 residues. CDR3 amino acids: CASSYTGAGNQPQHF. The CDR3 bases are TGTGCCAGCAGCTACACAGGGGCCGGGAATCAGCCCCAGCATTTT.

The chain couples TRBV19 to TRBJ1-5; TRBD1 matches at 8 bases. V lost 10 bases to trimming and J lost 8 bases; unmatched junction nucleotides: 16. The CDR3 extends over 15 amino acids. Germline CDR1 is LNHDA and CDR2 is SQIVND (reference sequence). The CDR3 region is CATIKQGGRVKPQHF. Written as DNA, the CDR3 is TGTGCCACCATAAAACAGGGGGGTAGGGTAAAGCCCCAGCATTTT.